The rows below give T cell receptor beta chains drawn from one sample of a study of blood T cell repertoires in COVID-19. Sequencing was performed with immunoSEQ multiplex PCR; in TCRdb, only in-frame clones are kept and a portion is missing. Of approximately 480,000 clones listed, around 87% are singletons. Input material: PBMCs or T cells enriched from blood (not recorded which). Source of these receptors: a woman aged 18-29 years who had recovered from COVID-19. The CDR3 runs from the conserved cysteine through the conserved F or W. Each record gives: J gene, D gene, V gene, clone size, CDR3 DNA, CDR3 protein. The D gene is left open where the match is weak. Size values are once, few and many counts, or a class for expanded clones, and some rows have none.

TRBJ2-3 NA TRBV5-4 NA TGTGCCAGCAGCTTGGAGGGGCTAACTGATACGCAGTATTTT CASSLEGLTDTQYF
TRBJ2-1 TRBD2 TRBV30 NA TGTGCCTGGGGGAGGGATCTATACAATGAGCAGTTCTTC CAWGRDLYNEQFF
TRBJ1-5 NA TRBV30 NA TGTGCCTGGAGTAGTATCGTTACTAATCAGCCCCAGCATTTT CAWSSIVTNQPQHF
TRBJ1-2 TRBD1 TRBV5-6 NA TGTGCCAGCACCTCAAGGACAGGGGGCTATGGCTACACCTTC CASTSRTGGYGYTF
TRBJ1-2 TRBD1 TRBV29-1 NA TGCAGCGCCTCAGGGACAGAATATGGCTACACCTTC CSASGTEYGYTF
TRBJ1-1 TRBD1 TRBV18 NA TGTGCCAGCTCAAGACAGGGTGAAGCTTTCTTT CASSRQGEAFF
TRBJ1-6 NA TRBV19 NA TGTGCCAGTAGTAGCGAACGGGGAGTGAGGTCACCCCTCCACTTT CASSSERGVRSPLHF
TRBJ1-1 NA TRBV29-1 once TGCAGCGTTGCGAGGATATTGAACACTGAAGCTTTCTTT CSVARILNTEAFF
TRBJ1-5 NA TRBV18 NA TGTGCCAGCTCACTACACGTGAATCAGCCCCAGCATTTT CASSLHVNQPQHF
TRBJ1-5 NA TRBV19 NA TGTGCCAGTAGTATAGTCGGCGGGAATCAGCCCCAGCATTTT CASSIVGGNQPQHF
TRBJ2-3 TRBD2 TRBV7-8 NA TGTGCCAGCAGCTACAACCCGGCTAGCGGGGCGATAACAGATACGCAGTATTTT CASSYNPASGAITDTQYF
TRBJ2-2 NA TRBV9 once TGTGCCAGCAGCGTGGGCGGGCTAACCACCGGGGAGCTGTTTTTT CASSVGGLTTGELFF
TRBJ2-6 NA TRBV2 NA TGTGCCAGCAGTTACAGGGAGGGCCCACTGGTCCTGACTTTC CASSYREGPLVLTF
TRBJ2-2 NA TRBV3-1/TRBV3-2 few TGTGCCACCGGGGTTCCCGGGGAGCTGTTTTTT CATGVPGELFF
TRBJ1-6 NA TRBV6-5 NA TGTGCCAGCAGTTACAGCGGCTCCTATAATTCACCCCTCCACTTT CASSYSGSYNSPLHF
TRBJ1-2 TRBD1 TRBV28 NA TGTGCCAGCAGCCGCGGGACAGGGAGAGGGGGCTACACCTTC CASSRGTGRGGYTF
TRBJ1-5 NA TRBV7-9 NA TGTGCCAGCAGCTTAGGAACAGGAAGAGAAGCTCAGCCCCAGCATTTT CASSLGTGREAQPQHF
TRBJ1-6 TRBD1 TRBV5-1 NA TGCGCCAGCAGCTTGGGCAGGGGGCCTCTCGTTTCACCCCTCCACTTT CASSLGRGPLVSPLHF
TRBJ2-3 NA TRBV4-2 once TGTGCCAGCAGCCAAGAAACCGATTTCACTAGCACAGATACGCAGTATTTT CASSQETDFTSTDTQYF
TRBJ1-1 TRBD1 TRBV13 NA TGTGCCAGCAGCCCTTCACAGGGGACTGAAGCTTTCTTT CASSPSQGTEAFF
TRBJ1-6 TRBD1 TRBV2 NA TGTGCCAGCACGGGGGACAGCTCGAATTCACCCCTCCACTTT CASTGDSSNSPLHF
TRBJ2-5 NA TRBV12-3/TRBV12-4 NA TGTGCCAGCAGTTACACGAGGGAGACCCAGTACTTC CASSYTRETQYF
TRBJ2-7 NA TRBV3-1/TRBV3-2 NA TGTGCCAGCAGCCAGGAGCCACCTTACGAGCAGTACTTC CASSQEPPYEQYF
TRBJ1-5 TRBD1 TRBV7-8 NA TGTGCCAGCAGCCCTACAGGGGGGGGAGGAGTGCCCCAGCATTTT CASSPTGGGGVPQHF
TRBJ2-5 NA TRBV10-2 once TGCGCCAGCACCCGGATCGGGTACCAAGAGACCCAGTACTTC CASTRIGYQETQYF
TRBJ2-1 NA TRBV3-1/TRBV3-2 NA TGTGCCAGCAGCCCGGAAAGTGGGCTGTATTACAATGAGCAGTTCTTC CASSPESGLYYNEQFF
TRBJ2-1 TRBD1 TRBV3-1/TRBV3-2 once TGTGCCAGCAGCCAGTCTGAAAGGGGGCAGGGGGAGCAGTTCTTC CASSQSERGQGEQFF